These T cell receptor beta chains were read from a single sample in a study of response to subunit inactivated influenza vaccine. TCRdb independently ran MiXCR on the RT-PCR reads; one entry per CDR3 protein. The sample has hundreds of thousands of distinct CDR3 sequences; around 20% are singletons. The sequencing used PBMCs from blood, collected roughly 5 days after vaccination. Receptors originate from a man aged 45 to 65 who received an inactivated influenza vaccine. The CDR3 runs from the conserved cysteine through the conserved F or W. A D gene is named only where the DNA matches it firmly. Rows may omit the clone size; those that give it use once, few, many or a size class.

CDR3 DNA: TGTGCCAGCAGAAGACGGGGAACCCAAGATACGCAGTATTTT; CDR3 protein: CASRRRGTQDTQYF; CDR3 length: 14; clone size: few; V gene: TRBV5-5; D gene: .; J gene: TRBJ2-3
CDR3 DNA: TGTGCCAGCAGTACGAACCGGGCAAGCTACGAGCAGTACTTC; CDR3 protein: CASSTNRASYEQYF; CDR3 length: 14; clone size: .; V gene: TRBV7-2; D gene: .; J gene: TRBJ2-7
CDR3 DNA: TGCGCCAGCAGCCAGGCTTCGATCCTATCGCGGGAGACCCAGTACTTC; CDR3 protein: CASSQASILSRETQYF; CDR3 length: 16; clone size: few; V gene: TRBV4-1; D gene: .; J gene: TRBJ2-5
CDR3 DNA: TGTGCCAGCAGCTTTGGGCTAGCGGAGAGGGATACGCAGTATTTT; CDR3 protein: CASSFGLAERDTQYF; CDR3 length: 15; clone size: .; V gene: TRBV5-4; D gene: TRBD2; J gene: TRBJ2-3
CDR3 DNA: TGTGCCAGCAGTCCCGACTTGATGGGGGCTGAGCAGTTCTTC; CDR3 protein: CASSPDLMGAEQFF; CDR3 length: 14; clone size: few; V gene: TRBV12-3/TRBV12-4; D gene: .; J gene: TRBJ2-1
CDR3 DNA: TGTGCCAGCAGTACGGAACCTTCTGGGGCCAACGTCCTGACTTTC; CDR3 protein: CASSTEPSGANVLTF; CDR3 length: 15; clone size: few; V gene: TRBV12-3/TRBV12-4; D gene: .; J gene: TRBJ2-6
CDR3 DNA: TGCGCCAGCAGCCAAAGTTTAGTGTCCACAGATACGCAGTATTTT; CDR3 protein: CASSQSLVSTDTQYF; CDR3 length: 15; clone size: few; V gene: TRBV4-3; D gene: .; J gene: TRBJ2-3
CDR3 DNA: TGCAGCGTTGAAGTCAGGGGGTCGGACTACGAGCAGTACTTC; CDR3 protein: CSVEVRGSDYEQYF; CDR3 length: 14; clone size: .; V gene: TRBV29-1; D gene: TRBD1; J gene: TRBJ2-7
CDR3 DNA: TGTGCCAGCTCCCCTAGCGGGGAAACCTACAATGAGCGGTTCTTC; CDR3 protein: CASSPSGETYNERFF; CDR3 length: 15; clone size: .; V gene: TRBV18; D gene: TRBD2; J gene: TRBJ2-1
CDR3 DNA: TGTGCCAGCTCACCCTACGGGACAGCTGGGGCCAACGTCCTGACTTTC; CDR3 protein: CASSPYGTAGANVLTF; CDR3 length: 16; clone size: .; V gene: TRBV18; D gene: TRBD1; J gene: TRBJ2-6
CDR3 DNA: TGTGCCAGCTCACCACTTGCTCTGGCGGGAGAGACCCAGTACTTC; CDR3 protein: CASSPLALAGETQYF; CDR3 length: 15; clone size: .; V gene: TRBV18; D gene: .; J gene: TRBJ2-5
CDR3 DNA: TGTGCCAGCAGCTTAGGGGGACACGTCTACGAGCAGTACTTC; CDR3 protein: CASSLGGHVYEQYF; CDR3 length: 14; clone size: few; V gene: TRBV7-8; D gene: .; J gene: TRBJ2-7
CDR3 DNA: TGTGCCAGCAGCTTGGGGCCGGCGGACATTCAGTACTTC; CDR3 protein: CASSLGPADIQYF; CDR3 length: 13; clone size: .; V gene: TRBV9; D gene: .; J gene: TRBJ2-4
CDR3 DNA: TGTGCCAGCAGCGGGGACAGGGGGTTGGAGCAGTTCTTC; CDR3 protein: CASSGDRGLEQFF; CDR3 length: 13; clone size: .; V gene: TRBV5-6; D gene: TRBD1; J gene: TRBJ2-1
CDR3 DNA: TGTGCCATCATGGGACCGCCGATGAGCTACGAGCAGTACTTC; CDR3 protein: CAIMGPPMSYEQYF; CDR3 length: 14; clone size: many; V gene: TRBV28; D gene: .; J gene: TRBJ2-7
CDR3 DNA: TGTGCCATCAGTGAGTCGGCTAGCGGAAACAATGAGCAGTTCTTC; CDR3 protein: CAISESASGNNEQFF; CDR3 length: 15; clone size: .; V gene: TRBV10-3; D gene: TRBD2; J gene: TRBJ2-1
CDR3 DNA: TGTGCCAGCAGCCACGGGACAGGGTCTTCACCCCTCCACTTT; CDR3 protein: CASSHGTGSSPLHF; CDR3 length: 14; clone size: few; V gene: TRBV7-2; D gene: TRBD1; J gene: TRBJ1-6